The 28 T cell receptor beta chains below all came from one sample that was sequenced in a study of regulatory T cells in long-lasting Graves disease. For TCR beta, libraries came from iRepertoire HTBI primers and Arm-PCR of CDR3 regions. TCRdb re-called the multiplex PCR reads through MiXCR, storing one row per CDR3 protein. The sample carries under 450,000 distinct CDR3 sequences, 12% recorded once. Time point here: newly diagnosed GD, antithyroid drugs for less than 3 months. Construction of the TCR library relied on RNA isolated from PBMCs. This same sample was also part of a study on T cells in Graves' hyperthyroidism and ophthalmopathy.

The starting material was peripheral blood mononuclear cells (PBMCs), obtained at new diagnosis, from a patient treated with antithyroid drugs. The receptors were sampled from a woman between 18 and 29 years old with Graves disease.

This clonotype was seen many times. J is TRBJ2-5 and V is TRBV3-1; 8 bases are shared with TRBD2. The CDR3 spans 15 residues. V gave up 1 base and J gave up 3 bases; unmatched junction bases: 4. Germline V gene data show CDR1 as LGHDT and CDR2 as YNNKEL (reference sequence). In DNA, the CDR3 is TGTGCCAGCAGCCAAGTGTACGGGAGGGAAGAGACCCAGTACTTC. Protein product: CASSQVYGREETQYF.

This clonotype has ten or more counts. The chain joins TRBV12-3 or TRBV12-4 to TRBJ2-7, with no clear D. The CDR3 is 16 amino acids. The V end was cut by 2 bases, the J end by 0 bases, with 14 bases between. In DNA, the CDR3 is TGTGCCAGCAGTTTAATCGTCGGGCAGACCTCCTACGAGCAGTACTTC. Translation gives CASSLIVGQTSYEQYF.

This chain connects TRBV15 to TRBJ2-1, with 7 bases matching TRBD1. The J segment lost 7 bases and the V segment lost 1 base, leaving 10 bases of the junction unmatched. Germline V CDR1 and CDR2: LNHNV, YYDKDF (reference sequence). The length of the CDR3 is 16 residues. The CDR3 here is CATSRGRDSRGNEQFF. The CDR3 coding sequence is TGTGCCACCAGCAGAGGTCGAGACTCCAGGGGGAATGAGCAGTTCTTC.

This clonotype was seen only a few times. This chain's CDR3 is CASSIGSGYQPQHF. CDR3 in DNA: TGTGCCAGTAGTATTGGTTCAGGGTACCAGCCCCAGCATTTT. The chain uses TRBV19 and TRBJ1-5; a weak D match, TRBD1 (5 bases). This CDR3 has 14 residues. In germline, CDR1 is LNHDA, CDR2 SQIVND (reference sequence). The V and J ends lost 3 bases and 7 bases respectively, with 13 bases between them.

This clonotype has ten or more counts. The J gene is TRBJ1-1, the V gene TRBV6-1; TRBD1 is a possible D gene (6 bases). This CDR3 contains 16 residues. V gave up 3 bases and J gave up 12 bases, with 26 bases separating them. Germline V gene data show CDR1 as MNHNS and CDR2 as SASEGT. The CDR3 sequence: CASSDTSQGVLLASFF. DNA for the CDR3: TGTGCCAGCAGTGATACATCACAGGGCGTGTTACTTGCGTCTTTCTTT.

At least ten counts were recorded for this clonotype. The chain links TRBV20-1 to TRBJ2-3; 12 nucleotides line up with TRBD1. The CDR3 sequence is 17 residues long. In germline, CDR1 is DFQATT, CDR2 SNEGSKA (reference sequence). V was clipped by 4 bases and J by 3 bases; unmatched bases: 11. The CDR3 sequence: CSAISLSGQGATDTQYF. For the CDR3, the DNA is TGCAGTGCTATTTCCCTTTCGGGACAGGGGGCAACAGATACGCAGTATTTT.

This clonotype was found a few times. J is TRBJ2-3 and V is TRBV4-3; D ambiguous. The CDR3 runs 16 residues. Germline assignment: CDR1 LGHNA and CDR2 YSLEER. The V gene lost 1 base and the J gene lost 8 bases, with 19 bases spanning the gap. CDR3 sequence reads: CASSQVFPDVGATQYF. The CDR3 nucleotides read TGCGCCAGCAGCCAAGTTTTCCCCGACGTCGGAGCTACGCAGTATTTT.

This clonotype has ten or more counts. The genes are TRBV28 and TRBJ2-1; a possible D gene is TRBD2 (5 bases). Germline CDR1 and CDR2: MDHEN and SYDVKM. The V gene lost 5 bases and the J gene lost 10 bases, with 12 bases spanning the gap. The CDR3 runs 12 residues. CDR3 amino acids: CASSTPPGEQFF. CDR3 in DNA: TGTGCCAGCAGTACCCCCCCGGGGGAGCAGTTCTTC.

This clonotype was detected many times. The chain is built from TRBV20-1 and TRBJ2-7; D is tentatively TRBD1 or TRBD2 (5 bases each). The CDR3 is 14 residues long. Germline values: CDR1 DFQATT, CDR2 SNEGSKA (reference sequence). V was clipped by 2 bases and J by 6 bases, with 17 bases between them. The CDR3 reads CSARFPTGGSEQYF. The CDR3 DNA follows: TGCAGTGCTAGATTCCCTACTGGGGGATCCGAGCAGTACTTC.

This clonotype was observed at least ten times. The chain has TRBV20-1 and TRBJ1-1; TRBD1 matches 12 bases. V was clipped by 0 bases and J by 10 bases; unmatched bases: 6. From germline, CDR1 is DFQATT and CDR2 SNEGSKA (reference sequence). The CDR3 has 14 residues. Here the CDR3 reads CSARDTGQGASAFF. CDR3 DNA: TGCAGTGCTAGAGATACGGGACAGGGGGCGTCAGCTTTCTTT.

The rearrangement joins TRBV27 to TRBJ2-7, with 9 bases that match TRBD1. Germline lookup yields CDR1 MNHEY and CDR2 SMNVEV (reference sequence). This CDR3 has 16 residues. Trimming took 6 bases from V and 3 from J; bases not matched to a gene: 12. DNA of the CDR3: TGTGCCAGCAGCCTTGCCGGGACAGGGACGCTCTACGAGCAGTACTTC. As protein: CASSLAGTGTLYEQYF.

This clonotype showed up just a few times. The chain has TRBV7-9 and TRBJ2-3; unclear D gene. Germline V lookup: CDR1 SEHNR, CDR2 FQNEAQ (reference sequence). The CDR3 runs 16 residues. V dropped 1 base and J dropped 0 bases, with 11 bases sitting between them. The CDR3 sequence: CASSLDRGRSTDTQYF. CDR3 coding DNA: TGTGCCAGCAGCTTAGATCGCGGACGAAGCACAGATACGCAGTATTTT.

This clonotype was found many times. The V call is TRBV2, the J call TRBJ2-7, with 7 bases aligning to TRBD1. The CDR3 totals 15 residues. J gave up 3 bases and V 5 bases, and 10 bases lay outside the gene matches. The germline V gene has CDR1 SNHLY and CDR2 FYNNEI. The CDR3 coding sequence is TGTGCCAGCAGTCTATTACCGGGACAGAACTACGAGCAGTACTTC. Translation gives CASSLLPGQNYEQYF. The full variable domain, rest sourced from reference TRBV2 and TRBJ2-7, is EPEVTQTPSHQVTQMGQEVILRCVPISNHLYFYWYRQILGQKVEFLVSFYNNEISEKSEIFDDQFSVERPDGSNFTLKIRSTKLEDSAMYFCASSLLPGQNYEQYFGPGTRLTVT.

The V and J genes are TRBV20-1 and TRBJ2-1; 12 positions match TRBD2. The CDR3 runs 14 residues. Unmatched junction bases numbered 10, after V lost 8 bases and J lost 8 bases. CDR1 and CDR2 (germline): DFQATT, SNEGSKA (reference sequence). The CDR3 protein is CSYRLAGVMDEQFF. CDR3 in DNA: TGCAGTTATAGACTAGCGGGAGTCATGGATGAGCAGTTCTTC.

This clonotype has a count of ten or more. J is TRBJ1-1 and V is TRBV10-1, with a possible D match to TRBD1 (5 bases). Germline V gene data show CDR1 as WNHNN and CDR2 as SYGVQD (reference sequence). The V and J ends lost 6 bases and 1 base respectively, with 12 bases between them. The CDR3 loop spans 14 amino acids. CDR3 sequence: CASRTTDSNTEAFF. CDR3 in DNA: TGCGCCAGCAGGACGACAGATTCGAACACTGAAGCTTTCTTT.

This clonotype came up many times. V usage is TRBV5-1 and J usage is TRBJ2-6, with 7 bases matching TRBD1. V gave up 3 bases and J gave up 0 bases; unmatched junction bases: 6. The CDR3 runs to 17 residues. Per the germline V gene, CDR1 is SGHRS and CDR2 is YFSETQ. The CDR3 loop is CASSWDSVLSGANVLTF. For the CDR3, the DNA is TGCGCCAGCAGCTGGGACAGCGTCCTCTCTGGGGCCAACGTCCTGACTTTC. Drawing the rest from reference TRBV5-1 and TRBJ2-6, the complete variable domain is KAGVTQTPRYLIKTRGQQVTLSCSPISGHRSVSWYQQTPGQGLQFLFEYFSETQRNKGNFPGRFSGRQFSNSRSEMNVSTLELGDSALYLCASSWDSVLSGANVLTFGAGSRLTVL.

The chain joins TRBV9 to TRBJ1-6; D is perhaps TRBD1 (6 bases). Germline V gives CDR1 SGDLS, CDR2 YYNGEE. This CDR3 has 15 residues. Trimming took 3 bases from V and 7 from J, leaving 14 bases between them. CDR3 residues: CASSAGDPDNSPLHF. The CDR3 DNA is TGTGCCAGCAGCGCAGGGGACCCAGACAATTCACCCCTCCACTTT.

V and J are TRBV28 and TRBJ2-7; weak D call: TRBD2 (6 bases). Looked up from germline, CDR1 is MDHEN and CDR2 is SYDVKM. The CDR3 loop spans 15 amino acids. Trimming removed 7 bases from V and 4 bases from J, with 20 bases in between. The CDR3 bases are TGTGCCAGCATCCCCAGTGGGGGGTTTGGATACGAGCAGTACTTC. Translation: CASIPSGGFGYEQYF.

This clonotype was seen repeatedly, ten times or more. The J gene is TRBJ1-1, the V gene TRBV6-1; 8 bases align to TRBD1. CDR1 is MNHNS, CDR2 SASEGT, per germline. The V segment lost 3 bases and the J segment 5 bases; nucleotides outside the gene matches: 5. This CDR3 is 14 amino acids long. The CDR3 DNA is TGTGCCAGCAGTGACAGGGGGCGATGGACTGAAGCTTTCTTT. Amino acid sequence: CASSDRGRWTEAFF.

Only a few counts were recorded for this clonotype. Just one base apart from a much larger clone, this may be a read error. This chain joins TRBV5-1 and TRBJ2-1, with D unresolved. CDR3 size: 13 residues. From germline, CDR1 is SGHRS and CDR2 YFSETQ. CDR3 amino acids: CASSLRENNEPFF. The CDR3 DNA reads TGCGCCAGCAGCTTGAGGGAAAACAATGAGCCGTTCTTC. Drawing the rest from reference TRBV5-1 and TRBJ2-1, the complete variable domain is KAGVTQTPRYLIKTRGQQVTLSCSPISGHRSVSWYQQTPGQGLQFLFEYFSETQRNKGNFPGRFSGRQFSNSRSEMNVSTLELGDSALYLCASSLRENNEPFFGPGTRLTVL.

Many counts were recorded for this clonotype. V and J are TRBV12-3 or TRBV12-4 and TRBJ1-5; D unclear. CDR3 size: 13 residues. The V end was cut by 8 bases, the J end by 4 bases, with 12 bases between. The CDR3: CASSIRMNQPQHF. CDR3 in DNA: TGTGCCAGCTCCATTCGGATGAATCAGCCCCAGCATTTT.

Many counts were recorded for this clonotype. The chain combines TRBV7-8 with TRBJ2-7; D is undetermined. There are 14 residues in the CDR3. V was pared by 0 bases and J by 0 bases, with 6 bases between. Germline lookup yields CDR1 SGHVS and CDR2 FQNEAQ. This CDR3 is CASSLAASSYEQYV. CDR3 coding DNA: TGTGCCAGCAGCTTAGCGGCGAGCTCCTACGAGCAGTACGTC.

This rearrangement joins TRBV4-1 to TRBJ2-7; 8 nucleotides agree with TRBD1. J gave up 2 bases and V 3 bases, and 6 bases lay outside the gene matches. Per germline, CDR1 MGHRA and CDR2 YSYEKL. The CDR3 extends over 15 amino acids. The CDR3 DNA reads as TGCGCCAGCAGCCAGCAGGGGGCAAGACCCTACGAGCAGTACTTC. It is translated as CASSQQGARPYEQYF.

This clonotype was seen many times. J is TRBJ2-1 and V is TRBV12-3 or TRBV12-4, with D possibly TRBD2 on 6 matching bases. There are 14 residues in the CDR3. Trimming stripped 4 bases from V and 9 bases from J, with 16 bases between. CDR3 DNA: TGTGCCAGCAGTTCCTCGGACTATCGGGGTGAGCAGTTCTTC. It encodes CASSSSDYRGEQFF.

This chain uses TRBV6-1 with TRBJ2-7; TRBD1 aligns across 8 bases. CDR3 size: 15 residues. Germline assignment: CDR1 MNHNS and CDR2 SASEGT. The V and J ends lost 6 bases and 4 bases, in that order; junction bases with no gene match: 11. DNA for the CDR3: TGTGCCAGCAGGGATCCCGGGACAGGATCTTACGAGCAGTACGTC. Its translation: CASRDPGTGSYEQYV.

Many counts were recorded for this clonotype. The chain couples TRBV19 to TRBJ1-1; possible D gene TRBD1, 5 bases. Germline CDR1 LNHDA, CDR2 SQIVND (reference sequence). The CDR3 runs to 14 residues. The V and J ends lost 0 bases and 4 bases respectively, with 9 bases between them. CDR3 amino acids: CASSIDLGGTEAFF. In nucleotides, the CDR3 is TGTGCCAGTAGTATAGATCTCGGGGGCACTGAAGCTTTCTTT.

V usage is TRBV3-1 and J usage is TRBJ2-2; the D gene could be TRBD1 or TRBD2 (5 bases each). The ends were cut back, 3 bases at V and 0 bases at J, with 14 bases in the middle. CDR3 length equals 17 residues. In germline, CDR1 is LGHDT, CDR2 YNNKEL (reference sequence). The CDR3 DNA is TGTGCCAGCAGCCATCTTACAGGAGGCTCGAACACCGGGGAGCTGTTTTTT. Translated, it gives CASSHLTGGSNTGELFF.

The table lists this clonotype with many counts. J is TRBJ2-3 and V is TRBV2; D is ambiguous. CDR1 and CDR2 (germline): SNHLY, FYNNEI. Trimming removed 10 bases at V and 3 bases at J, with 11 bases between. CDR3 length: 12 residues. The CDR3 DNA reads as TGTGCCATCCTAAAGGGTACAGATACGCAGTATTTT. It encodes CAILKGTDTQYF. Together with reference TRBV2 and TRBJ2-3, the CDR3 gives the full variable domain: EPEVTQTPSHQVTQMGQEVILRCVPISNHLYFYWYRQILGQKVEFLVSFYNNEISEKSEIFDDQFSVERPDGSNFTLKIRSTKLEDSAMYFCAILKGTDTQYFGPGTRLTVL.